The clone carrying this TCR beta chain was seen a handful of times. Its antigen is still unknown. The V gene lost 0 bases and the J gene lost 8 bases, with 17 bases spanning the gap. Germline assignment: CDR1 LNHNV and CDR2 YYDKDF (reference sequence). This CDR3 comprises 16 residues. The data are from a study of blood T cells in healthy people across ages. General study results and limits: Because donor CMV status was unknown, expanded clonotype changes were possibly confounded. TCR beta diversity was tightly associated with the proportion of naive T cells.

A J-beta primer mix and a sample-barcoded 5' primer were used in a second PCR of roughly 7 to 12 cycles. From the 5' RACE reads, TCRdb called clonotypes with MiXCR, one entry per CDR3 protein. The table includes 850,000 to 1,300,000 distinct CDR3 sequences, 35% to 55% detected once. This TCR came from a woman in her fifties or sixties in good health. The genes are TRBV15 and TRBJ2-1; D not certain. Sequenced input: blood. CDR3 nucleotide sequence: TGTGCCACCAGCAGAGAAGAGGTGACATTAAACTATGAGCAGTTCTTC. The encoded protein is CATSREEVTLNYEQFF.